Below are 10 T cell receptor beta chains sequenced from a single sample in a study of monozygotic twins with inflammatory bowel disease. TCRdb reprocessed the 5' RACE reads and keeps a single row for each CDR3 protein, giving no DNA. This sample contains 200,000 to 250,000 distinct CDR3 sequences. The specimen sequenced was blood. These receptors originate from a human donor with ulcerative colitis or Crohn's disease, or a healthy co-twin of an affected twin (not recorded which).

V gene TRBV19 combines with J gene TRBJ1-5; there is no DNA to check the TCRdb D call of TRBD1. CDR1 and CDR2 from the germline V gene are LNHDA and SQIVND (reference sequence). The CDR3 extends over 13 amino acids. The CDR3 here is CASTGGFNQPQHF.

V gene TRBV7-2 combines with J gene TRBJ2-1; TCRdb names TRBD2, which stays unverified in the absence of DNA. In germline, CDR1 is SGHTA, CDR2 FQGNSA. The CDR3 runs to 16 residues. CDR3 region: CASTPRASGLYNEQFF.

The rearrangement uses TRBV3-1 and TRBJ2-7. The CDR3 has 14 amino acids. Germline CDR1 LGHDT, CDR2 YNNKEL (reference sequence). The CDR3 sequence: CASSQESLTYEQYF.

The rearrangement joins TRBV20-1 to TRBJ2-5; TCRdb proposes TRBD2, but this gene call is untestable without DNA. This CDR3 has 15 residues. Germline V gene data show CDR1 as DFQATT and CDR2 as SNEGSKA (reference sequence). CDR3 region: CSATQAGGLQETQYF.

The J gene is TRBJ2-7, the V gene TRBV6-2 or TRBV6-3. Germline CDR1 MNHEY, CDR2 SVGEGT. The CDR3 runs 16 residues. CDR3 in amino acids: CASSYSPTRYSYEQYF.

The V gene is TRBV6-5, the J gene TRBJ1-3; there is no DNA to check the TCRdb D call of TRBD1. There are 18 residues in the CDR3. CDR1 is MNHEY and CDR2 is SVGAGI in the germline V gene. The CDR3 loop reads CASSLPQGYVTSGNTIYF.

This chain connects TRBV5-5 to TRBJ1-1; checking the TCRdb D call of TRBD1 is not possible without DNA. The CDR3 runs 13 residues. The germline CDR1 and CDR2 sequences are SGHKS and YYEKEE (reference sequence). The CDR3 region is CASSPDRGNEAFF.

The chain employs TRBV20-1 and TRBJ1-6; lacking DNA, the TRBD1 call made by TCRdb goes unchecked. This CDR3 region has 13 residues. Germline CDR1 reads DFQATT; CDR2 reads SNEGSKA (reference sequence). CDR3 sequence reads: CSATPAPSSPLHF.

The rearrangement joins TRBV7-8 to TRBJ1-4; the D call of TRBD1 rests on TCRdb alone, since no DNA is present to check it. The germline V gene has CDR1 SGHVS and CDR2 FQNEAQ. The CDR3 sequence is 16 residues long. CDR3 protein: CASSLPGTVIGEKLFF.

V usage is TRBV6-2 or TRBV6-3 and J usage is TRBJ1-5; checking the TCRdb D call of TRBD1 is not possible without DNA. This CDR3 has 15 amino acids. From germline, CDR1 is MNHEY and CDR2 SVGEGT. CDR3 amino acids: CASRNGQGTNQPQHF.